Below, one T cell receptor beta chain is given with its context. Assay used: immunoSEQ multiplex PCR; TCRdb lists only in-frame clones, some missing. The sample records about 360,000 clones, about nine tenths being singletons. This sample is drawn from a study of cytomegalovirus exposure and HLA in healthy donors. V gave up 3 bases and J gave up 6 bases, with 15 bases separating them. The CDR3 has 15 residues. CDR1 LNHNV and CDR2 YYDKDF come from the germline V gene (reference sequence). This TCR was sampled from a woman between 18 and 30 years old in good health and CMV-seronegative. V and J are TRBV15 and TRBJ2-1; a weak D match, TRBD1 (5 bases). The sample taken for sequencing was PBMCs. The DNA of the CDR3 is TGTGCCACCAGCAGGTTTACCCAGGGAAGCAATGAGCAGTTCTTC. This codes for CATSRFTQGSNEQFF.